The 10 T cell receptor beta chains listed next were all sequenced from one sample in a study of blood T cell repertoires in COVID-19. Profiling relied on immunoSEQ multiplex PCR, and the TCRdb table lists in-frame clones only, not all of them. This sample yields some 52,000 clones, of which about 90% are seen a single time; 2.5% to 3.5% belongs to the top ten. Sequenced sample: peripheral blood. The receptor source for this set is a human donor in a cohort sampled during active COVID-19.

The V and J genes are TRBV2 and TRBJ2-2; possibly TRBD2 for D (6 bases). Germline CDR1 is SNHLY and CDR2 is FYNNEI. V lost 6 bases to trimming and J lost 5 bases, with 13 bases between them. This CDR3 has 14 residues. The CDR3 protein is CASSLLSGTGELFF. CDR3 bases: TGTGCCAGCAGCCTCCTTAGCGGAACCGGGGAGCTGTTTTTT.

Comments on this clone: At one boundary the junction diverges from the germline segment, which might be a read error. This sequence joins TRBV5-1 and TRBJ2-1; no clear D gene. Per the germline V gene, CDR1 is SGHRS and CDR2 is YFSETQ. The CDR3 extends over 11 amino acids. The CDR3 bases are TGCGCCAGCAGCTCCTCCAATGAGCAGTTCTTC. Protein: CASSSSNEQFF. The full variable domain, its missing parts supplied by reference TRBV5-1 and TRBJ2-1, is KAGVTQTPRYLIKTRGQQVTLSCSPISGHRSVSWYQQTPGQGLQFLFEYFSETQRNKGNFPGRFSGRQFSNSRSEMNVSTLELGDSALYLCASSSSNEQFFGPGTRLTVL.

The chain joins TRBV28 to TRBJ1-4, with a tentative D call TRBD1 (5 bases). There are 15 residues in the CDR3. Germline CDR1 is MDHEN and CDR2 is SYDVKM. V shed 5 bases and J shed 7 bases, with 17 bases lying between them. This CDR3 is CASSPQGGDPEKLFF. The CDR3 bases are TGTGCCAGCAGTCCCCAAGGAGGGGACCCTGAAAAACTGTTTTTT.

This chain links TRBV3-1 (or the pseudogene TRBV3-2) with TRBJ2-7, with 15 bases identical to TRBD2. Germline assignment: CDR1 LGHDT and CDR2 YNNKEL (reference sequence). The CDR3 loop spans 15 amino acids. V shed 5 bases and J 7 bases; nucleotides not matched to a gene: 6. CDR3: CASSLGLAGGGEQYF. The CDR3, as DNA: TGTGCCAGCAGCTTGGGACTAGCGGGAGGAGGTGAGCAGTACTTC.

The gene calls are TRBV7-3 and TRBJ2-1, with 9 bases lining up with TRBD2. V lost 4 bases and J lost 2; bases outside the gene matches: 3. The CDR3 is 15 residues long. Per the germline V gene, CDR1 is SGHTA and CDR2 is FQGTGA. The CDR3, as DNA: TGTGCCAGCAGCTATAGCGGGAGACCCTACAATGAGCAGTTCTTC. Its protein is CASSYSGRPYNEQFF.

The chain links TRBV6-5 to TRBJ2-7; 7 bases map to TRBD1. Germline CDR1 and CDR2: MNHEY and SVGAGI. J gave up 3 bases and V 6 bases, and 8 bases lay outside the gene matches. This CDR3 has 14 amino acids. The CDR3 loop reads CASSDRVFHYEQYF. The CDR3 nucleotides are TGTGCCAGCAGCGACAGGGTCTTCCACTACGAGCAGTACTTC.

V is TRBV18 and J is TRBJ1-3; 10 nucleotides agree with TRBD1. The CDR3 spans 15 residues. Germline V gene sequence: CDR1 KGHSH, CDR2 LQKENI. V lost 5 bases and J lost 3; bases outside the gene matches: 4. The CDR3, as DNA: TGTGCCAGCTCATCCGGGACAGGGGTTGGAAACACCATATATTTT. It specifies CASSSGTGVGNTIYF.

CDR3 region: CASLGPAGPGELFF. CDR3 coding DNA: TGTGCCAGCTTGGGGCCGGCAGGGCCCGGGGAGCTGTTTTTT. The chain couples TRBV2 to TRBJ2-2; D might be TRBD1 (5 bases). V was shortened by 8 bases and J by 6 bases, with 16 bases between the two germline ends. The V gene's germline CDR1 is SNHLY and CDR2 FYNNEI. The CDR3 extends over 14 amino acids.

V and J are TRBV19 and TRBJ2-5, with D maybe TRBD1 (6 bases). This CDR3 region has 13 residues. The V end lost 4 bases, the J end lost 2 bases, and 8 bases lay between the germline ends. CDR1 is LNHDA, CDR2 SQIVND, per germline (reference sequence). CDR3 bases: TGTGCCAGTAGTACACAGGGACAAGAGACCCAGTACTTC. Translation: CASSTQGQETQYF.

The genes are TRBV10-2 and TRBJ1-1; D gene ambiguous. V was pared by 3 bases and J by 1 base, with 6 bases between. Looked up from germline, CDR1 is WSHSY and CDR2 is SAAADI. This CDR3 is built from 13 residues. The CDR3 DNA sequence: TGCGCCAGCAGTGACTGGGCGAACACTGAAGCTTTCTTT. Translated: CASSDWANTEAFF.